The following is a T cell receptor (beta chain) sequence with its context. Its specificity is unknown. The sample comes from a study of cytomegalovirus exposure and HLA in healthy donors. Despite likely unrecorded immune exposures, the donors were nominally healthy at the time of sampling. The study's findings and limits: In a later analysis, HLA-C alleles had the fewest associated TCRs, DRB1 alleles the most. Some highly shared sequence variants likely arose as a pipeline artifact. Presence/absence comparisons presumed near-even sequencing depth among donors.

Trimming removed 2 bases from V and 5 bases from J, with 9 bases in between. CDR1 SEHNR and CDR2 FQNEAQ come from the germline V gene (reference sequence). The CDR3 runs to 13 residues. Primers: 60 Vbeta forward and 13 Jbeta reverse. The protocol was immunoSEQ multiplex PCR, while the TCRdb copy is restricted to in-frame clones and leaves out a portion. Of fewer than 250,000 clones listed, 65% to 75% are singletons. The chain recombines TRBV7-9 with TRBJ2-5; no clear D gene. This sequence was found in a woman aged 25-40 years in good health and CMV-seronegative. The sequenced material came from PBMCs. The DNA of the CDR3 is TGTGCCAGCAGCTTAACACCCGGGGAGACCCAGTACTTC. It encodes CASSLTPGETQYF.